A single TCR beta chain is shown here with its context. Its target is unknown. This record comes from a study of CD8 T cells in ankylosing spondylitis. Overall study findings and caveats: There were earlier reports of some motif variants in reactive arthritis synovial fluid and blood. One TCR beta motif, made up of 7 or 8 highly homologous variants, appeared characteristic of ankylosing spondylitis blood. Significantly higher representation of disease-linked clones was reported for matched ankylosing spondylitis synovial fluid.

Quantitative barcoded 5'-RACE was used to prepare TCR beta libraries. Using its own MiXCR run on the 5' RACE reads, TCRdb lists one record per CDR3 protein. The data show roughly 260,000 distinct CDR3 sequences, over 15% seen once. Germline V gives CDR1 DFQATT, CDR2 SNEGSKA (reference sequence). V gave up 0 bases and J gave up 3 bases; unmatched junction bases: 6. The CDR3 is 17 residues long. The chain combines TRBV20-1 with TRBJ2-4; the match to TRBD2 covers 12 bases. This receptor was obtained from a male donor with ankylosing spondylitis or in good health (not recorded which). Sequencing input: blood, either unsorted or a sorted T cell fraction (not recorded which). CDR3 residues: CSARDLPSGRVKNIQYF. The CDR3 nucleotides are TGCAGTGCTAGAGATCTGCCTAGCGGGAGGGTCAAAAACATTCAGTACTTC.